One sample yielded the 27 T cell receptor beta chains listed below, sequenced in a study of blood T cell repertoires in COVID-19. The table came from immunoSEQ multiplex PCR; TCRdb's copy has only in-frame clones and leaves some out. The sample records approximately 270,000 clones, more than 75% being singletons. Input material: PBMCs or T cells enriched from blood (not recorded which). Receptors were obtained from a man aged 40-49 years who had recovered from COVID-19.

The CDR3 is CSANDAAYEQYF. The CDR3 DNA reads TGCAGTGCTAATGACGCAGCCTACGAGCAGTACTTC. The chain joins TRBV20-1 to TRBJ2-7; D is undetermined. Looked up from germline, CDR1 is DFQATT and CDR2 is SNEGSKA (reference sequence). The V end was cut by 4 bases, the J end by 2 bases, with 9 bases between. The CDR3 loop spans 12 amino acids.

The rearrangement joins TRBV5-1 to TRBJ2-3; 9 bases fit TRBD2. This CDR3 comprises 16 residues. Germline-derived CDR1 and CDR2 are SGHRS and YFSETQ. V lost 2 bases, J lost 2 bases, and 6 bases stayed unmatched. This CDR3 reads CASSFQPSGTTDTQYF. The CDR3 bases are TGCGCCAGCAGCTTCCAGCCTAGCGGGACCACAGATACGCAGTATTTT.

CDR3 residues: CSVRQGREPQHF. CDR3 DNA sequence: TGCAGCGTTAGACAGGGGAGGGAGCCCCAGCATTTT. The genes are TRBV29-1 and TRBJ1-5, with 8 positions matching TRBD1. This CDR3 is built from 12 residues. V was pared by 5 bases and J by 8 bases, with 5 bases of the junction left unmatched. Germline CDR1 reads SQVTM; CDR2 reads ANQGSEA.

The chain links TRBV5-1 to TRBJ2-7; 7 bases line up with TRBD2. After removal of 0 bases from V and 5 bases from J, the junction contained 2 bases not matched to a gene. CDR3 length: 13 amino acids. CDR1 SGHRS and CDR2 YFSETQ come from the germline V gene. DNA of the CDR3: TGCGCCAGCAGCTTGGTGGGAGGGGACGAGCAGTACTTC. Its translation is CASSLVGGDEQYF.

In regard to this clone: A junction end diverges from the germline sequence, so it may reflect a read error. The chain couples TRBV5-1 to TRBJ2-7; TRBD2 matches 8 bases. This CDR3 is built from 12 residues. Germline lookup yields CDR1 SGHRS and CDR2 YFSETQ. The CDR3 nucleotides read TGCGCCAGCAGCTCAGGACTAGCTAATTACTTTTTC. It encodes CASSSGLANYFF.

This clone was picked up one time. The V gene is TRBV19, the J gene TRBJ1-1; D is perhaps TRBD1 (5 bases). Germline V gene lookup returns CDR1 LNHDA and CDR2 SQIVND (reference sequence). Trimming removed 11 bases at V and 1 base at J, with 14 bases between. This CDR3 is 13 amino acids long. CDR3 region: CASKEGANTEAFF. The CDR3 coding sequence is TGTGCCTCTAAGGAAGGGGCGAACACTGAAGCTTTCTTT. The complete variable domain, with remaining parts taken from reference TRBV19 and TRBJ1-1, reads DGGITQSPKYLFRKEGQNVTLSCEQNLNHDAMYWYRQDPGQGLRLIYYSQIVNDFQKGDIAEGYSVSREKKESFPLTVTSAQKNPTAFYLCASKEGANTEAFFGQGTRLTVV.

The chain links TRBV27 to TRBJ2-3; 7 nucleotides align to TRBD2. Germline V gives CDR1 MNHEY, CDR2 SMNVEV (reference sequence). Trimming at V came to 1 base and at J to 4 bases, leaving 20 bases not matched to a gene. This CDR3 region has 20 residues. The CDR3 coding sequence is TGTGCCAGCAGTTTATATGGTAGCGAGCGGGGAGCCTTAAGGGCAGATACGCAGTATTTT. Translating gives CASSLYGSERGALRADTQYF.

This chain uses TRBV27 with TRBJ1-5, with a weak D call TRBD1 (5 bases). The CDR3 length is 15 residues. Trimming removed 2 bases at V and 2 bases at J, with 10 bases between. The germline V gene encodes CDR1 MNHEY and CDR2 SMNVEV (reference sequence). The CDR3 reads CASSLRGAGNQPQHF. CDR3 in DNA: TGTGCCAGCAGTTTAAGGGGCGCCGGCAATCAGCCCCAGCATTTT.

V is TRBV27 and J is TRBJ1-1; the D is unclear. The length of the CDR3 is 13 residues. V lost 3 bases, J lost 1 base, and 6 bases lay in between. The germline gives CDR1 MNHEY, CDR2 SMNVEV (reference sequence). CDR3 region: CASSLTRNTEAFF. As DNA, the CDR3 is TGTGCCAGCAGTTTGACAAGGAACACTGAAGCTTTCTTT.

This chain links TRBV28 with TRBJ1-2, with D possibly being TRBD1 (6 bases). The CDR3 extends over 11 amino acids. The germline V gene has CDR1 MDHEN and CDR2 SYDVKM. The germline V and J ends were trimmed by 8 bases and 7 bases, with 11 bases remaining between them. In nucleotides, the CDR3 is TGTGCCAGCCTACAGGGTACTGGCTACACCTTC. Its protein product is CASLQGTGYTF.

The V gene is TRBV30, the J gene TRBJ1-6; perhaps TRBD1 as D (5 bases). The CDR3 length is 13 residues. CDR1 and CDR2 from the germline V gene are GTSNPN and SVGIG (reference sequence). Deletions cut 7 bases from V and 7 bases from J, with 14 bases between. For the CDR3, the DNA is TGTGCCTTGCACACCGCAGGGAATTCACCCCTCCACTTT. Translating gives CALHTAGNSPLHF.

The V and J genes are TRBV3-1 (or the pseudogene TRBV3-2) and TRBJ1-1, with no clear D. Per the germline V gene, CDR1 is LGHDT and CDR2 is YNNKEL (reference sequence). CDR3 length: 14 amino acids. V lost 0 bases and J 4 bases, leaving 9 bases between the germline ends. DNA for the CDR3: TGTGCCAGCAGCCAAGAAGCGGGGAGCACTGAAGCTTTCTTT. It specifies CASSQEAGSTEAFF.

The chain links TRBV11-3 to TRBJ1-1, with D tentatively TRBD1 (6 bases). This CDR3 spans 19 amino acids. With 0 bases removed from V and 5 bases from J, the gap between germline ends came to 25 bases. Germline CDR1 and CDR2: SGHNT and YENEEA. The CDR3 reads CASSLDGDGWQGSGTEAFF. The CDR3 nucleotides are TGTGCCAGCAGCTTAGACGGCGATGGGTGGCAGGGGTCAGGGACTGAAGCTTTCTTT.

As concerns this clone: The identical CDR3 is also encoded by other nucleotide sequences in the sample. The J gene is TRBJ1-5, the V gene TRBV9, with TRBD1 identical over 7 bases. V was clipped by 3 bases and J by 3 bases; unmatched bases: 3. This CDR3 is 14 amino acids long. Germline V gene data show CDR1 as SGDLS and CDR2 as YYNGEE. CDR3 in amino acids: CASSEQGNNQPQHF. Here the CDR3 DNA reads TGTGCCAGCAGCGAACAGGGGAACAATCAGCCCCAGCATTTT. The entire variable domain, with the rest obtained from reference TRBV9 and TRBJ1-5, is as follows: DSGVTQTPKHLITATGQRVTLRCSPRSGDLSVYWYQQSLDQGLQFLIQYYNGEERAKGNILERFSAQQFPDLHSELNLSSLELGDSALYFCASSEQGNNQPQHFGDGTRLSIL.

This clone occurred once. V gene TRBV29-1 combines with J gene TRBJ2-2; 7 nucleotides match TRBD2. Trimming took 6 bases from V and 5 from J; bases not matched to a gene: 18. Germline CDR1 SQVTM, CDR2 ANQGSEA. CDR3 size: 17 residues. The CDR3 bases are TGCAGCGTCACCGGAGCTTTGTCGGGAGGAACAACCGGGGAGCTGTTTTTT. Amino acids: CSVTGALSGGTTGELFF.

J is TRBJ1-3 and V is TRBV5-1; the D is unclear. The CDR3 extends over 14 amino acids. Trimming took 1 base from V and 6 from J, leaving 11 bases between them. In germline, CDR1 is SGHRS, CDR2 YFSETQ. CDR3 residues: CASSLRGLENTIYF. The CDR3, as DNA: TGCGCCAGCAGCTTGCGGGGTCTGGAAAACACCATATATTTT.

V and J are TRBV6-5 and TRBJ2-5; 9 positions agree with TRBD2. Per the germline V gene, CDR1 is MNHEY and CDR2 is SVGAGI. The junction had 4 bases not matched to a gene; V was cut back by 0 bases and J by 2 bases. The length of the CDR3 is 16 residues. CDR3 protein: CASSYSKLAGQETQYF. CDR3 coding DNA: TGTGCCAGCAGTTACTCGAAGCTAGCGGGGCAAGAGACCCAGTACTTC.

The chain employs TRBV29-1 and TRBJ1-2; 9 bases agree with TRBD1. V shed 5 bases and J 8 bases; nucleotides not matched to a gene: 12. Germline-derived CDR1 and CDR2 are SQVTM and ANQGSEA. The CDR3 contains 14 residues. Written as DNA, the CDR3 is TGCAGCGTTCCCCCGGGACAGGGTAGCTGGGGCTACACCTTC. Translating it yields CSVPPGQGSWGYTF.

In this sample, this clone turned up a few times. The V and J genes are TRBV3-1 (or the pseudogene TRBV3-2) and TRBJ1-2; weak D call: TRBD1 (6 bases). Deletions cut 6 bases from V and 7 bases from J, with 15 bases between. The CDR3 has 13 amino acids. The V gene's germline CDR1 is LGHDT and CDR2 YNNKEL (reference sequence). The CDR3: CASRQGSVGGYTF. CDR3 coding DNA: TGTGCCAGCAGACAGGGAAGTGTTGGTGGCTACACCTTC.

The gene calls are TRBV25-1 and TRBJ1-3, with 9 positions matching TRBD1. V was pared by 0 bases and J by 0 bases, with 6 bases of the junction left unmatched. This CDR3 has 18 residues. The germline V gene encodes CDR1 MGHDK and CDR2 SYGVNS. CDR3 coding DNA: TGTGCCAGCAGTGAATACGGTGGACAGGGGAACTCTGGAAACACCATATATTTT. The encoded protein is CASSEYGGQGNSGNTIYF.

The chain joins TRBV7-9 to TRBJ1-1; tentative D call: TRBD1 (6 bases). Germline lookup yields CDR1 SEHNR and CDR2 FQNEAQ (reference sequence). The length of the CDR3 is 13 residues. V gave up 1 base and J gave up 4 bases, with 7 bases separating them. DNA of the CDR3: TGTGCCAGCAGCTTAGGAGGGGGCACTGAAGCTTTCTTT. It specifies CASSLGGGTEAFF.

The rearrangement links TRBV28 to TRBJ1-4, with a tentative D call TRBD1 (5 bases). The CDR3 has 13 residues. The germline V gene has CDR1 MDHEN and CDR2 SYDVKM. The germline V and J ends were trimmed by 4 bases and 6 bases, with 9 bases remaining between them. The CDR3: CASSSGGDEKLFF. The DNA for the CDR3 is TGTGCCAGCAGTTCCGGGGGGGATGAAAAACTGTTTTTT.

V usage is TRBV7-9 and J usage is TRBJ2-3, with D unresolved. With 1 base removed from V and 2 bases from J, the gap between germline ends came to 13 bases. This CDR3 has 16 residues. Germline-derived CDR1 and CDR2 are SEHNR and FQNEAQ (reference sequence). CDR3 protein: CASSLVFGAYTDTQYF. The CDR3 coding sequence is TGTGCCAGCAGCTTAGTTTTTGGAGCCTACACAGATACGCAGTATTTT.

This clone appeared a few times. The chain carries TRBV7-8 and TRBJ1-1; D gene unclear. Between the trimmed V and J ends, which lost 0 bases and 2 bases, there was a span of 7 bases. The germline V gene has CDR1 SGHVS and CDR2 FQNEAQ. This CDR3 has 14 amino acids. The CDR3 DNA follows: TGTGCCAGCAGCTTAGCGCCAGGAAACACTGAAGCTTTCTTT. It codes for CASSLAPGNTEAFF.

The chain has TRBV29-1 and TRBJ2-2; 8 bases map to TRBD2. Losses at the gene ends were 3 bases for V and 6 bases for J; bases not matched to a gene: 6. Germline V gives CDR1 SQVTM, CDR2 ANQGSEA. This CDR3 is built from 14 residues. DNA of the CDR3: TGCAGCGTTGAGTTGCGGGAGGCCCCCGGGGAGCTGTTTTTT. Translating it yields CSVELREAPGELFF.

The chain couples TRBV7-3 to TRBJ2-1, with 7 nucleotides matching TRBD1. V was pared by 5 bases and J by 6 bases, with 7 bases of the junction left unmatched. Looked up from germline, CDR1 is SGHTA and CDR2 is FQGTGA. CDR3 length: 14 residues. The CDR3 loop reads CASSRGPGGNEQFF. The CDR3 region has the DNA TGTGCCAGCAGCAGGGGGCCAGGGGGCAATGAGCAGTTCTTC.

The chain couples TRBV9 to TRBJ1-1; the D gene is possibly TRBD1 (5 bases). The V gene lost 4 bases and the J gene lost 6 bases, with 10 bases spanning the gap. The CDR3 runs 12 residues. Germline V gene data show CDR1 as SGDLS and CDR2 as YYNGEE. This CDR3 is CASSPGESEAFF. The CDR3 DNA is TGTGCCAGCAGCCCGGGGGAGTCTGAAGCTTTCTTT.